The clone carrying this T cell receptor beta chain was recorded a few times. The CDR3 has 11 residues. The V end lost 7 bases, the J end lost 4 bases, and 6 bases lay between the germline ends. Germline V gene data show CDR1 as SGDLS and CDR2 as YYNGEE. Produced via immunoSEQ multiplex PCR; TCRdb's table is partial and in-frame only. This sample has about 60,000 clones, with approximately 86% found just once. This sample was taken from a study of technical replicates of blood from a few donors. The material sequenced was PBMCs. The sequence was collected from a human donor in good health. Some clones in this sample may be carry-over from other donors' samples. This sequence joins TRBV9 and TRBJ1-5; D remains unclear. The CDR3 loop is CASGGNQPQHF. The CDR3 coding sequence is TGTGCCAGCGGAGGGAATCAGCCCCAGCATTTT.